This section outlines one T cell receptor beta chain sequence together with its context. Its antigen is currently not known. No base quality information exists; no much larger clone differs at one position. These data originate in a study of cytomegalovirus exposure and HLA in healthy donors (dated by TCRdb to 2016 to 2017). Broadly, across the study: In an earlier analysis of some 550 of the donors, 276 Gb of sequence data and some 100 million unique TCR beta sequences from about 179 million T cells were reported. Alongside the repertoire data, information on donor age, sex, ethnicity and CMV serostatus was compiled. The study aimed to test whether cataloging public T cell receptors could reveal signatures of past pathogen exposure. In addition to the first cohort of roughly 700 subjects, a separate validation cohort of 120 different subjects was used. To predict cytomegalovirus infection status, the study brought together high-throughput TCR immunosequencing, statistical association of individual TCRs with disease status, and machine learning. Roughly 5 DR-DQ haplotypes were treated as single units for association and clustering because of strong linkage in the cohort. Both class I and class II loci were covered by HLA typing, at four-digit resolution. In a later analysis, previously published TCR beta repertoires from hundreds of donors were re-analyzed and high-resolution HLA genotyping was added so that TCR occurrence patterns could be studied. The number of typed donors differed by locus: roughly 629-630 for A, B, C, DRB1 and DQB1; 500 to 550 for DQA1; fewer than 610 for DPA1; and some 430 for DPB1. An earlier analysis of about 620 of the donors applied high-throughput TCR beta sequencing to assess whether each TCR beta V gene segment acted as functional or pseudogenic. An early release that covered some 630 HLA-typed donors contained about 300 gigabases of sequencing data and tens of millions of unique TCR sequences. Among the roughly 400 genotyped donors, approximately 77% belonged to the genetic ancestry cluster associated with self-reported Caucasian donors. Using immunosequencing, the study profiled T cell repertoires from 550 to 750 subjects and related those repertoires to cytomegalovirus serostatus. Among approximately 370 genotyped donors of the cohort, an average of roughly 230,000 unique TCR beta nucleotide sequences was sequenced per donor, of which about 18% were non-productive. All discovery cohort repertoires had been generated using a single sequencing platform. In the later analysis, no new phenotypic data were used to find candidate immune exposures; instead, reliance was placed on TCR beta sequences and their occurrence across donors. In a later genetic analysis, genome-wide SNP genotypes for about 55% of the roughly 700 donors were used, and that subset was treated as a discovery cohort.

The cohort consisted of 600 or so healthy bone marrow donors. All cohort members were sampled while nominally healthy, although unrecorded immune exposures were likely present. The donor was CMV seronegative and was included in the group of a few hundred seronegative cohort members. Each donor provided a peripheral blood sample, and peripheral blood mononuclear cells were used for TCR beta sequencing. Genomic DNA was extracted from the blood cell samples with the Qiagen DNeasy Blood Extraction Kit. The germline V gene sets CDR1 to MDHEN and CDR2 to SYDVKM. From the cysteine up to the phenylalanine, the CDR3 has a length of 14 residues. Just CDR3 DNA is preserved here, 42 bases in frame from base 1. The junction shows trimming of 3 bases on V and 10 bases on J, and the gene matches do not reach 10 bases of it. Libraries were built with the immunoSEQ multiplex PCR assay. A mixture of 60 forward primers for TCR Vbeta segments and 13 reverse primers for TCR Jbeta segments was used in the multiplex PCR. The CDR3 region of rearranged TCR beta genes was amplified from genomic DNA with a multiplex PCR assay. Amplified TCR beta libraries were sequenced as 87-base-pair reads on the Illumina HiSeq System. Per the original workflow: A later analysis tallied 80 million to 95 million unique TCR beta chains across the 660 or so repertoires, and about 10 million of those chains were shared by two or more donors. Raw reads were error-corrected and collapsed into unique sequences with a nearest-neighbor algorithm that merged closely related sequences to remove PCR and sequencing errors. V, D and J gene segments were assigned by aligning CDR3 sequences to IMGT reference sequences. For a sequence to be retained, a match of at least six nucleotides to both a V gene segment and a J gene segment was required. Rearrangements were called productive when the CDR3 lacked stop codons and stayed in frame with V and J; all others were non-productive. Following IMGT convention, CDR3 was defined as the stretch from the second conserved V-encoded cysteine to the conserved J-encoded phenylalanine. The earlier analysis of approximately 590 of the donors excluded any sequence lacking an unambiguous match to a single V gene segment. An earlier analysis of approximately 590 of the donors classified V segments as functional when productive rearrangements were above 56.7% and as segregating when the standard deviation between donors was above 5%. A statistical classification framework was built to diagnose cytomegalovirus status from the catalog of TCR beta chain sequences. In a later analysis, TCR nucleotide sequences were compared against IMGT/GENE-DB human TR gene sequences so that V and J genes could be assigned. The TCRdist pipeline was used in a later analysis to assign CDR3 sequences and most-parsimonious VDJ recombination scenarios. A later analysis defined each TCR beta chain by its CDR3 amino acid sequence plus V-gene family, and excluded reads lacking a unique V-gene family. In a later analysis, nearly 600 highly shared, low-generation-probability nucleotide sequences were removed to address suspected cross-contamination and a sequencing artifact. A later analysis calculated a clonal expansion index for each public chain from normalized within-repertoire ranks of inferred template counts. A later analysis computed generation probabilities with a VDJ recombination model fitted to out-of-frame rearrangements, and checked the results against IGoR. Hypergeometric tests were used in a later analysis to score TCR-TCR, TCR-HLA and TCR-CMV co-occurrence, with a repertoire-size bias correction applied to the TCR pairs. To estimate false discovery rates, a later analysis permuted the HLA or CMV assignments 20 times. In a later analysis, co-occurring TCRs were grouped using DBSCAN, and TCRdist sequence similarity was added for clustering within HLA-allele-positive subsets. Repertoires with fewer than 30,000 or more than 120,000 public chains, plus five repertoires with anomalous nucleotide sharing, were excluded from co-occurrence clustering. TCRdb mirrors the immuneACCESS table, restricted to in-frame sequences. Some clones are absent from its copies; in checked studies, under half trace to an unresolved V gene, and the reason for the others is unknown. The V and J calls and the clone size are those of that table, but D and trimming were determined from the DNA. The sample profile shows around 200,000 clones; around 78% of them were found once. Approximately 2.1% of the sample is held by the ten biggest clonotypes.

The full study reports these points: According to a later analysis, parvovirus B19, influenza, CMV and Epstein-Barr virus appeared linked to several top co-occurrence clusters. Because counts were too low, 15 to 20 rarely observed V segments, including chromosome 9 orphons, were left out of the earlier analysis of 587 of the donors. Because some donors lacked HLA typing at each locus, the association tests relied only on the typed subset. When HLA alleles, especially DR and DQ, strongly co-occurred, TCR associations were difficult to assign to individual alleles. A later analysis found that HLA-associated TCR beta chains were more clonally expanded and had lower generation probabilities than equally common non-associated chains. At a false discovery rate of 0.05, a later analysis linked about 16,000 TCR beta sequences to specific HLA alleles. Broadly in line with IMGT annotations, most TCR beta V segments showed up in productive rearrangements about 90% or about 30% of the time in an earlier analysis of around 550 of the donors. This cohort had only TCR beta chains sequenced, and the lack of alpha or paired-chain data limited which features could be detected. Linkage disequilibrium might explain the correlated functional status among segregating V segments, but an unknown experimental factor could not be ruled out. In a later genetic analysis, fewer N-insertions in productive TCRs were reported among donors in an Asian-associated ancestry cluster than the 666-donor mean. A group of highly shared sequence variants was considered likely to be a technical artifact of the sequencing pipeline. Some IMGT-functional V segments, including TRBV6-2 and TRBV6-3, could not be told apart with the 87-base-pair reads, so those segments were excluded. In vitro tests confirmed that a few of the cytomegalovirus-associated TCR beta chains recognize cytomegalovirus antigens. In the study, roughly 160 TCR beta chains were listed as associated with cytomegalovirus. In a later genetic analysis, a missense DCLRE1C variant was associated with V-gene and J-gene trimming of TCR beta chains, and the association was replicated in an independent cohort. In a later analysis, most CMV-associated TCR beta chains were found to appear HLA-restricted, with HLA associations seemingly driven largely by CMV exposure. A later analysis found that TCR association rates varied across HLA loci, with DRB1 alleles showing the most associated TCRs and HLA-C alleles the fewest. Sequencing depth was assumed to be roughly uniform across donors in the presence/absence analyses, though that assumption may not hold. The classifier was reported to diagnose cytomegalovirus status with high specificity and sensitivity in both the original and validation cohorts. While some public TCRs were present in many individuals, most TCR sequences turned up only very rarely across donors. The authors suggested that the approach could potentially be extended to other disease states and immunological phenotypes. The only immune exposure information available for the cohort was CMV serostatus. A further reported finding was that TCR beta sequences accurately predicted the HLA-A and HLA-B alleles for most subjects in the first cohort.

This TCR was sampled from a man younger than 40 in good health and CMV-seronegative. Sequencing was performed on PBMCs. The rearranged chain carries TRBV28 and TRBJ2-7, with 9 junctional bases fitting TRBD1. This receptor has the CDR3 CASSLGQGHLGQYF. In nucleotides, the sequence is TGTGCCAGCAGTTTGGGACAGGGACACTTAGGACAGTACTTC.